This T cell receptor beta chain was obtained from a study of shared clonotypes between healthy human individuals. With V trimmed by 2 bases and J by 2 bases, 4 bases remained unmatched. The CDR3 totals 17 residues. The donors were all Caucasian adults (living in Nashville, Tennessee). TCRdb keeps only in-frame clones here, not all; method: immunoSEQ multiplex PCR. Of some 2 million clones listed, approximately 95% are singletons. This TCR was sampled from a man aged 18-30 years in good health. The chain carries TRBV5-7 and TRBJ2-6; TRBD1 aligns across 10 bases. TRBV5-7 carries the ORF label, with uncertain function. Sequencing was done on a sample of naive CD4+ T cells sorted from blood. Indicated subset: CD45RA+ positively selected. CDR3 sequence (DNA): TGTGCCAGCAGCTTAAAGACAGGGGGCACTGGGGCCAACGTCCTGACTTTC. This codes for CASSLKTGGTGANVLTF.